This T cell receptor beta chain was identified in a study of T cells after yellow fever vaccination. Study-level findings and limits: Primary-vaccination clones mostly resurfaced post-booster (roughly 97% CD4, roughly 90% CD8). Clonotypes shared by both compartments, CD4 and CD8, made up a small share.

The V and J ends lost 1 base and 4 bases respectively, with 10 bases between them. The V gene's germline CDR1 is SGHTA and CDR2 FQGNSA. The CDR3 extends over 14 amino acids. Template-switching 5'RACE yielded the TCR cDNA; a universal primer site and UMIs were added in the process. A single record per CDR3 protein comes from TCRdb applying MiXCR to the 5' RACE reads. The table includes about 140,000 distinct CDR3 sequences, 7.7% detected once. This clonotype was observed many times. The antigen is not known. Here the sequenced sample was CD4+ T cells sorted from PBMCs, taken 5 days after the yellow fever booster vaccination. The receptor was derived from a man aged 25-40 years who received the YFV17D yellow fever vaccine. This chain connects TRBV7-2 to TRBJ1-2; no definite D call. CDR3 coding DNA: TGTGCCAGCAGCTTAGATGGGGTAGCCTATGGCTACACCTTC. This sequence encodes CASSLDGVAYGYTF.